The 32 T cell receptor beta chains below were found in one sample sequenced in a study of Ad26.COV2.S vaccination and SARS-CoV-2 variants. Using immunoSEQ multiplex PCR, the repertoire was profiled, and TCRdb retains in-frame clones only, with some absent. The profile covers roughly 680,000 clones, with roughly 90% appearing a single time and about 1.5% taken by the ten largest. The treatment: some 20 received Ad26.COV2.S at low or high dose, single or two shots; about 5 received placebo; per-sample allocation not given. All samples were drawn on day 63, counting from the first vaccine or placebo injection. Sequenced here: peripheral blood, sampled in a trial of Ad26.COV2.S vaccine versus placebo. All receptors derive from a person between 18 and 65 years old who received the Ad26.COV2.S COVID-19 vaccine or a placebo.

This clone was seen just once. The rearrangement uses TRBV5-1 and TRBJ2-2; no clear D. Trimming removed 0 bases at V and 1 base at J, with 10 bases between. The CDR3 extends over 16 amino acids. Germline assignment: CDR1 SGHRS and CDR2 YFSETQ. The CDR3 loop is CASSLVGVGNTGELFF. CDR3 in DNA: TGCGCCAGCAGCTTGGTTGGGGTCGGGAACACCGGGGAGCTGTTTTTT.

This clone was picked up one time. For the CDR3, the DNA is TGTGCCAGCAGCTTAGCTCCTAGCGGCTACGAGCAGTACTTC. This gives the protein CASSLAPSGYEQYF. This chain uses TRBV7-2 with TRBJ2-7; TRBD2 matches at 7 bases. Losses at the gene ends were 0 bases for V and 3 bases for J; bases not matched to a gene: 2. This CDR3 is 14 amino acids long. Germline CDR1 and CDR2: SGHTA and FQGNSA.

The CDR3, as DNA: TGTGCCAGCAGTGTTGCAGCCAGAGCTGAAGCTTTCTTT. Protein: CASSVAARAEAFF. The rearrangement links TRBV2 to TRBJ1-1; D unclear. This CDR3 spans 13 amino acids. Germline V CDR1 and CDR2: SNHLY, FYNNEI. The V gene lost 4 bases and the J gene lost 6 bases, with 12 bases spanning the gap.

This chain links TRBV9 with TRBJ2-2; TRBD2 matches 8 bases. V was pared by 1 base and J by 4 bases, with 6 bases of the junction left unmatched. Germline assignment: CDR1 SGDLS and CDR2 YYNGEE. The CDR3 covers 16 residues. CDR3 sequence: CASSVISGVSTGELFF. CDR3 in DNA: TGTGCCAGCAGCGTAATTAGCGGGGTGTCCACCGGGGAGCTGTTTTTT.

About this clone itself: At one end the junction does not follow the germline gene, possibly because of a read error. The chain is built from TRBV19 and TRBJ1-2, with D unclear. Germline V gene sequence: CDR1 LNHDA, CDR2 SQIVND (reference sequence). The CDR3 length is 13 residues. The CDR3 region has the DNA TGTGCCAGTAAACTGGACGGTGGTGGTGGGCCCCTCTTC. It specifies CASKLDGGGGPLF.

CDR3 in amino acids: CASGRTSSSDTQYF. CDR3 nucleotide sequence: TGCGCCAGCGGGAGGACTAGCTCATCAGATACGCAGTATTTT. The chain is built from TRBV10-2 and TRBJ2-3, with TRBD2 matching over 8 bases. The CDR3 loop spans 14 amino acids. V was pared by 8 bases and J by 4 bases, with 8 bases of the junction left unmatched. The germline V gene encodes CDR1 WSHSY and CDR2 SAAADI.

This chain connects TRBV11-3 to TRBJ2-5, with 8 bases aligning to TRBD2. V was pared by 1 base and J by 1 base, with 2 bases of the junction left unmatched. The CDR3 length is 15 residues. Looked up from germline, CDR1 is SGHNT and CDR2 is YENEEA. The CDR3 reads CASSLGREGQETQYF. The CDR3 nucleotides are TGTGCCAGCAGCTTAGGTCGGGAGGGCCAAGAGACCCAGTACTTC. The full variable domain, with the rest looked up from reference TRBV11-3 and TRBJ2-5, is EAGVVQSPRYKIIEKKQPVAFWCNPISGHNTLYWYLQNLGQGPELLIRYENEEAVDDSQLPKDRFSAERLKGVDSTLKIQPAELGDSAVYLCASSLGREGQETQYFGPGTRLLVL.

In its sample, this clone was seen once. The DNA of the CDR3 is TGCAGCGTTGGGGGACTTCCCCGCCTCCAGTTCTTC. Its translation: CSVGGLPRLQFF. This chain uses TRBV29-1 with TRBJ2-1, with D possibly TRBD2 on 6 matching bases. The CDR3 covers 12 residues. Germline lookup yields CDR1 SQVTM and CDR2 ANQGSEA. The ends were cut back, 4 bases at V and 13 bases at J, with 17 bases in the middle.

The gene calls are TRBV12-2 and TRBJ2-3; TRBD2 is the table's D call, not checked against the DNA. TRBV12-2 is a known pseudogene. The CDR3 has 16 residues. The CDR3 DNA follows: TGTGCAAGTCGCTTAGCGCGGGCCGGTAGCACAGATACGCAGTATTTT. Amino acid sequence: CASRLARAGSTDTQYF.

This rearrangement joins TRBV7-2 to TRBJ2-2, with 12 bases fitting TRBD2. Trimming cost V 3 bases and J 5 bases; bases outside gene matches: 7. There are 17 residues in the CDR3. Looked up from germline, CDR1 is SGHTA and CDR2 is FQGNSA. CDR3 DNA: TGTGCCAGCAGCTTTGCTAGCGGGGGGGCGGAGACCGGGGAGCTGTTTTTT. As protein: CASSFASGGAETGELFF.

The J gene is TRBJ1-2, the V gene TRBV4-2, with 10 bases identical to TRBD1. CDR3 size: 17 residues. Trimming cost V 1 base and J 0 bases; bases outside gene matches: 5. Germline V gene data show CDR1 as LGHNA and CDR2 as YNFKEQ. The CDR3 DNA follows: TGTGCCAGCAGCCAAGCCCTCGGACAGGGGGCTAACTATGGCTACACCTTC. It yields the protein CASSQALGQGANYGYTF.

The V and J genes are TRBV7-2 and TRBJ1-5; D ambiguous. Germline CDR1 is SGHTA and CDR2 is FQGNSA. The CDR3 runs 12 residues. V lost 4 bases to trimming and J lost 7 bases, with 8 bases between them. The CDR3: CASSYAMQPQHF. The CDR3 DNA reads as TGTGCCAGCAGCTACGCCATGCAGCCCCAGCATTTT.

For the CDR3, the DNA is TGTGCCAGCTCACCTTGGAGCCCTCCGGGAGAGCAGTACTTC. As protein: CASSPWSPPGEQYF. The V gene is TRBV18, the J gene TRBJ2-7, with D perhaps TRBD2 (5 bases). Looked up from germline, CDR1 is KGHSH and CDR2 is LQKENI. CDR3 length: 14 residues. V was pared by 3 bases and J by 7 bases, with 16 bases between.

This chain connects TRBV4-3 to TRBJ2-1; D ambiguous. V lost 1 base and J lost 7, with 5 bases in between. Germline assignment: CDR1 LGHNA and CDR2 YSLEER. The CDR3 is 12 residues long. The DNA of the CDR3 is TGCGCCAGCAGCCAAGGCATGAATGAGCAGTTCTTC. Protein: CASSQGMNEQFF.

The gene calls are TRBV11-1 and TRBJ2-3, with 10 positions matching TRBD1. The J segment lost 8 bases and the V segment lost 5 bases, leaving 4 bases of the junction unmatched. Per germline, CDR1 SGHAT and CDR2 FQDESV (reference sequence). This CDR3 is 13 amino acids long. The CDR3 DNA reads as TGTGCCAGCAGCCCCCGGACAGGGGGTACGCAGTATTTT. It translates to CASSPRTGGTQYF.

The chain has TRBV18 and TRBJ1-1; 8 bases line up with TRBD1. This CDR3 has 13 amino acids. CDR1 is KGHSH, CDR2 LQKENI, per germline. V dropped 4 bases and J dropped 10; count of bases not matched to a gene: 8. CDR3 protein: CASSRGDQGAAFF. The CDR3 DNA sequence: TGTGCCAGCTCACGCGGGGACCAGGGGGCAGCTTTCTTT.

This chain uses TRBV18 with TRBJ2-7, with D possibly TRBD1 on 5 matching bases. CDR3 length: 13 amino acids. Deletions cut 1 base from V and 2 bases from J, with 6 bases between. Germline lookup yields CDR1 KGHSH and CDR2 LQKENI. The CDR3 DNA reads TGTGCCAGCTCACCACAGGGGACCTACGAGCAGTACTTC. As protein: CASSPQGTYEQYF.

The chain's CDR3 is CASTRQGAQSNSPLHF. CDR3 nucleotide sequence: TGTGCCAGCACCCGACAGGGGGCCCAGAGTAATTCACCCCTCCACTTT. The V call is TRBV11-2, the J call TRBJ1-6; TRBD1 matches at 10 bases. This CDR3 region has 16 residues. With 7 bases clipped from V and 6 bases from J, the junction kept 9 bases outside the gene matches. Germline loops: CDR1 SGHAT, CDR2 FQNNGV. The full variable domain, rest sourced from reference TRBV11-2 and TRBJ1-6, is EAGVAQSPRYKIIEKRQSVAFWCNPISGHATLYWYQQILGQGPKLLIQFQNNGVVDDSQLPKDRFSAERLKGVDSTLKIQPAKLEDSAVYLCASTRQGAQSNSPLHFGNGTRLTVT.

The chain uses TRBV27 and TRBJ1-2; no clear D. The ends were cut back, 6 bases at V and 0 bases at J, with 11 bases in the middle. Germline loops: CDR1 MNHEY, CDR2 SMNVEV (reference sequence). CDR3 length: 14 amino acids. Here the CDR3 DNA reads TGTGCCAGCAGCTTAAAGGCTTCTAACTATGGCTACACCTTC. Protein: CASSLKASNYGYTF.

V and J are TRBV5-1 and TRBJ1-6; perhaps TRBD1 as D (6 bases). The CDR3 has 14 amino acids. The V end was cut by 4 bases, the J end by 6 bases, with 11 bases between. In germline, CDR1 is SGHRS, CDR2 YFSETQ. CDR3 loop: CASSIEGGNSPLHF. CDR3 nucleotides: TGCGCCAGCAGCATTGAGGGGGGTAATTCACCCCTCCACTTT.

J is TRBJ2-4 and V is TRBV19; D unclear. Germline lookup yields CDR1 LNHDA and CDR2 SQIVND (reference sequence). With 6 bases removed from V and 4 bases from J, the gap between germline ends came to 4 bases. The CDR3 has 11 amino acids. The CDR3 region is CASSLKNIQYF. The CDR3 coding sequence is TGTGCCAGTAGCTTAAAAAACATTCAGTACTTC.

This clone was picked up a small number of times. The V gene is TRBV3-1 (or the pseudogene TRBV3-2), the J gene TRBJ1-2; tentative D call: TRBD1 (5 bases). Germline V CDR1 and CDR2: LGHDT, YNNKEL (reference sequence). The CDR3 has 14 amino acids. V was clipped by 5 bases and J by 4 bases, with 14 bases between them. The CDR3 region has the DNA TGTGCCAGCAGCTTCGGGACGGCGATCTATGGCTACACCTTC. Amino acid sequence: CASSFGTAIYGYTF.

The V gene is TRBV7-8, the J gene TRBJ1-1; D call uncertain. V lost 3 bases and J lost 11, with 10 bases in between. CDR1 SGHVS and CDR2 FQNEAQ come from the germline V gene. CDR3 length: 11 amino acids. Here the CDR3 DNA reads TGTGCCAGCAGCTTGACGGGGTTTGCTTTCTTT. Amino acids: CASSLTGFAFF.

The V gene is TRBV7-6, the J gene TRBJ1-1; D unresolved. The CDR3 consists of 19 residues. V lost 5 bases and J lost 2, with 27 bases in between. The germline V gene encodes CDR1 SGHVS and CDR2 FNYEAQ. Here the CDR3 DNA reads TGTGCCAGCAGCCTGAAGCCCAGAGGCGCCGATCGTGAAAACACTGAAGCTTTCTTT. It is translated as CASSLKPRGADRENTEAFF.

The rearrangement links TRBV27 to TRBJ1-1; D possibly corresponds to TRBD1 (6 bases). The V end lost 5 bases, the J end lost 9 bases, and 19 bases lay between the germline ends. The length of the CDR3 is 14 residues. Per germline, CDR1 MNHEY and CDR2 SMNVEV (reference sequence). The chain's CDR3 is CASSLQGLPTQAFF. CDR3 nucleotide sequence: TGTGCCAGCAGTCTACAGGGATTACCAACTCAAGCTTTCTTT.

The chain links TRBV30 to TRBJ1-3, with a weak D call TRBD1 (5 bases). The germline V gene has CDR1 GTSNPN and CDR2 SVGIG (reference sequence). The CDR3 runs to 14 residues. The V end lost 5 bases, the J end lost 2 bases, and 13 bases lay between the germline ends. The CDR3 spells CAWVTQGTGNTIYF. CDR3 nucleotides: TGTGCCTGGGTTACCCAGGGAACTGGAAACACCATATATTTT. Full variable domain (outside the CDR3, taken from reference TRBV30 and TRBJ1-3): SQTIHQWPATLVQPVGSPLSLECTVEGTSNPNLYWYRQAAGRGLQLLFYSVGIGQISSEVPQNLSASRPQDRQFILSSKKLLLSDSGFYLCAWVTQGTGNTIYFGEGSWLTVV.

DNA for the CDR3: TGTGCCAGCAGCCCGGGACTAGCGGGACCTGCTTCCTACGAGCAGTACTTC. This encodes CASSPGLAGPASYEQYF. This chain uses TRBV5-4 with TRBJ2-7; TRBD2 aligns across 13 bases. The V segment lost 4 bases and the J segment 1 base; nucleotides outside the gene matches: 8. Germline lookup yields CDR1 SGHNT and CDR2 YYREEE (reference sequence). The CDR3 is 17 amino acids.

This chain connects TRBV10-3 to TRBJ2-3; weak D call: TRBD2 (6 bases). V lost 6 bases and J 1 base, leaving 11 bases between the germline ends. Germline-derived CDR1 and CDR2 are ENHRY and SYGVKD. The CDR3 sequence is 14 residues long. CDR3 residues: CAIRLARGTDTQYF. The CDR3 DNA reads as TGTGCCATCAGACTAGCTCGCGGCACAGATACGCAGTATTTT.

This chain joins TRBV6-5 and TRBJ2-4, with 13 bases matching TRBD2. With V trimmed by 8 bases and J by 6 bases, 1 base remained unmatched. CDR1 and CDR2 (germline): MNHEY, SVGAGI. The CDR3 totals 13 residues. The CDR3 sequence is CASGTSGINIQYF. For the CDR3, the DNA is TGTGCCAGCGGGACTAGCGGGATAAACATTCAGTACTTC.

This clone was seen once. The chain employs TRBV11-2 and TRBJ1-4; D gene ambiguous. Germline V gene sequence: CDR1 SGHAT, CDR2 FQNNGV. The V gene lost 1 base and the J gene lost 2 bases, with 5 bases spanning the gap. The CDR3 is 14 amino acids. This CDR3 is CASSLVGTNEKLFF. CDR3 sequence (DNA): TGTGCCAGCAGCTTAGTTGGGACTAATGAAAAACTGTTTTTT. Combining the CDR3 with reference TRBV11-2 and TRBJ1-4 gives the whole variable domain EAGVAQSPRYKIIEKRQSVAFWCNPISGHATLYWYQQILGQGPKLLIQFQNNGVVDDSQLPKDRFSAERLKGVDSTLKIQPAKLEDSAVYLCASSLVGTNEKLFFGSGTQLSVL.

The rearrangement links TRBV7-9 to TRBJ1-5, with 9 nucleotides matching TRBD1. Germline assignment: CDR1 SEHNR and CDR2 FQNEAQ (reference sequence). The ends lost 5 bases at V and 5 bases at J; junction bases unmatched: 10. There are 16 residues in the CDR3. The CDR3 DNA follows: TGTGCCAGCAGCCACAACGCCGGGACAGGGCATCAGCCCCAGCATTTT. As protein: CASSHNAGTGHQPQHF.

The chain is built from TRBV10-3 and TRBJ1-3; D is unresolved. Germline assignment: CDR1 ENHRY and CDR2 SYGVKD. This CDR3 region has 15 residues. V was cut by 5 bases and J by 0 bases, with 11 bases left in between. The CDR3 DNA reads as TGTGCCATCAGTACAACGAGTAGCTCTGGAAACACCATATATTTT. Protein product: CAISTTSSSGNTIYF.